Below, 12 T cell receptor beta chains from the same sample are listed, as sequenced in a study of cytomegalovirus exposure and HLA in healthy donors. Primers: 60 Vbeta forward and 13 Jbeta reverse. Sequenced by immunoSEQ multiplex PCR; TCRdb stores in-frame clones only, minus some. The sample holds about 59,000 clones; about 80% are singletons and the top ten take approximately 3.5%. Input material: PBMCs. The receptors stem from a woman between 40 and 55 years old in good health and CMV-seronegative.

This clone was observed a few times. This chain's CDR3 is CASSLAGAGAYEQYF. For the CDR3, the DNA is TGCGCCAGCAGCTTGGCCGGGGCAGGGGCCTACGAGCAGTACTTC. The chain uses TRBV5-1 and TRBJ2-7; the D gene is possibly TRBD1 (6 bases). The V end lost 0 bases, the J end lost 2 bases, and 12 bases lay between the germline ends. CDR1 and CDR2 (germline): SGHRS, YFSETQ. This CDR3 spans 15 amino acids.

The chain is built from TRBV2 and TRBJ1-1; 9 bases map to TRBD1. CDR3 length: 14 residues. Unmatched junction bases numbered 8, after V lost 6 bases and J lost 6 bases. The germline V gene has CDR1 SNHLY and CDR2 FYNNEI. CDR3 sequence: CASRAGTGRAEAFF. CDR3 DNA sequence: TGTGCCAGCAGGGCCGGGACAGGGAGGGCTGAAGCTTTCTTT.

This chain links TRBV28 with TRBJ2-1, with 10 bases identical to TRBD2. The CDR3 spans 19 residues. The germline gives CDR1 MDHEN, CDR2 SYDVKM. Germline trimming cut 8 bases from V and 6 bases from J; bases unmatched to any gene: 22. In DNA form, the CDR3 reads TGTGCCAGCCCCCCCGCTCTGACTAGCGGGCCCGGCGGTCGCAATGAGCAGTTCTTC. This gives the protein CASPPALTSGPGGRNEQFF.

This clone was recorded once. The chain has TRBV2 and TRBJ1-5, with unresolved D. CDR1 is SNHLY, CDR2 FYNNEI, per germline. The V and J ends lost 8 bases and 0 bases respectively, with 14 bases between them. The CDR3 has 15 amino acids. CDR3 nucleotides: TGTGCCAGCTCCACGACGGGGTATAGCAATCAGCCCCAGCATTTT. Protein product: CASSTTGYSNQPQHF.

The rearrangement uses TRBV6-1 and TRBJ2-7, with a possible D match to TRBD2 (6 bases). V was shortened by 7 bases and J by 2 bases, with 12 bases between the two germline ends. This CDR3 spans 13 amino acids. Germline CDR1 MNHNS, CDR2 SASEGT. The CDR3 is CASTERAAYEQYF. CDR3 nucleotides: TGTGCCAGCACAGAGCGGGCCGCCTACGAGCAGTACTTC.

CDR3 region: CASSFGLAGTYEQYF. CDR3 DNA sequence: TGTGCCAGCAGCTTCGGACTAGCGGGAACCTACGAGCAGTACTTC. V usage is TRBV11-2 and J usage is TRBJ2-7, with 12 bases aligning to TRBD2. Per the germline V gene, CDR1 is SGHAT and CDR2 is FQNNGV. V lost 3 bases and J lost 2; bases outside the gene matches: 2. This CDR3 has 15 residues.

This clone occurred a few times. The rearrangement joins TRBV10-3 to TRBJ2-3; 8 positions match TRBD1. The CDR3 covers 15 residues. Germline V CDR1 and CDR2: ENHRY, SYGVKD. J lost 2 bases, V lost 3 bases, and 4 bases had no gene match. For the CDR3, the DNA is TGTGCCATCAGTGACCCGACAGGGGACACAGATACGCAGTATTTT. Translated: CAISDPTGDTDTQYF.

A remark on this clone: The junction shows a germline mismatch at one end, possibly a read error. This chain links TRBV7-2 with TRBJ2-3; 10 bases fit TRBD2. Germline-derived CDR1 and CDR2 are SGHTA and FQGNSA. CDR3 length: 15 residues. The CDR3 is CASSVAGGTTDTQYF. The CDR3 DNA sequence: TGTGCCAGCAGCGTAGCGGGAGGAACCACAGATACGCAGTATTTT.

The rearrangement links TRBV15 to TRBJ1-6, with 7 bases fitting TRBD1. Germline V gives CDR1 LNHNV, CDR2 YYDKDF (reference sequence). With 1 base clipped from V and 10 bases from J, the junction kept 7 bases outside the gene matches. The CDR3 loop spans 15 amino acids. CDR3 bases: TGTGCCACCAGCAGAGGTTCAGGGGGGAACTCACCCCTCCACTTT. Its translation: CATSRGSGGNSPLHF.

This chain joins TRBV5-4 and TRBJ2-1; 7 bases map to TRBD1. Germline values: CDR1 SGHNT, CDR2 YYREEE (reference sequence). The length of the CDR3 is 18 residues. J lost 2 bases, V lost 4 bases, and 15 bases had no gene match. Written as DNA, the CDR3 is TGTGCCAGCAGCCCCCAGCCAGGGGGTATCGGCGCCTACAATGAGCAGTTCTTC. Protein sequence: CASSPQPGGIGAYNEQFF. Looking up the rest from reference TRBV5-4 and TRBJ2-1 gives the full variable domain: ETGVTQSPTHLIKTRGQQVTLRCSSQSGHNTVSWYQQALGQGPQFIFQYYREEENGRGNFPPRFSGLQFPNYSSELNVNALELDDSALYLCASSPQPGGIGAYNEQFFGPGTRLTVL.

The CDR3 loop reads CASSPGQEDHEQYF. The CDR3, as DNA: TGTGCCAGCAGCCCTGGACAGGAAGACCACGAGCAGTACTTC. The chain has TRBV27 and TRBJ2-7; 7 bases are a match to TRBD1. Trimming at V came to 6 bases and at J to 5 bases, leaving 10 bases not matched to a gene. CDR3 length: 14 amino acids. Germline CDR1 and CDR2: MNHEY and SMNVEV (reference sequence).

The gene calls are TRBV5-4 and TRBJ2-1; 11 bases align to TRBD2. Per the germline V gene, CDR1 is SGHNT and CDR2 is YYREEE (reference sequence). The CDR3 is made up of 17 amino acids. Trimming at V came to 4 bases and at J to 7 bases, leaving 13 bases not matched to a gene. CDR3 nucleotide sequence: TGTGCCAGCAGCACCATGCGGGGGCTAGCGGGAGGTAATGAGCAGTTCTTC. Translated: CASSTMRGLAGGNEQFF.